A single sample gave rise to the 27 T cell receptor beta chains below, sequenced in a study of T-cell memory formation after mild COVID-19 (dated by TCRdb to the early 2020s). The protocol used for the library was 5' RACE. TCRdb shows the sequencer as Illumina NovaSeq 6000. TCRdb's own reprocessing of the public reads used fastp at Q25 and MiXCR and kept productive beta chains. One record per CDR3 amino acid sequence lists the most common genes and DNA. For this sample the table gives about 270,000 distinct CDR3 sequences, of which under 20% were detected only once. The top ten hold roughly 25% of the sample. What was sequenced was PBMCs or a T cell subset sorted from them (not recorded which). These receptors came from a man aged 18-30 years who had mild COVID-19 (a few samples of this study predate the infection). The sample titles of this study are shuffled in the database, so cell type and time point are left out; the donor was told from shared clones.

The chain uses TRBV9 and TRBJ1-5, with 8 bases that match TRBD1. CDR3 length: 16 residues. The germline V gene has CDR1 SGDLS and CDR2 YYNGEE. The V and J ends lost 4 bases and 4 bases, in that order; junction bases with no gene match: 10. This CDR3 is CASSPGTGASNQPQHF. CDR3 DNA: TGTGCCAGCAGCCCGGGGACAGGAGCATCTAATCAGCCCCAGCATTTT.

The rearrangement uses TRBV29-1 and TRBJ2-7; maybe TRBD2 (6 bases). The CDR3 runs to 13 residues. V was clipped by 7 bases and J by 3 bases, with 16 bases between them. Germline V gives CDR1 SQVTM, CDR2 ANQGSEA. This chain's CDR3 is CSALGGSVYEQYF. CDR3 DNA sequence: TGCAGCGCCCTAGGAGGGTCGGTCTACGAGCAGTACTTC.

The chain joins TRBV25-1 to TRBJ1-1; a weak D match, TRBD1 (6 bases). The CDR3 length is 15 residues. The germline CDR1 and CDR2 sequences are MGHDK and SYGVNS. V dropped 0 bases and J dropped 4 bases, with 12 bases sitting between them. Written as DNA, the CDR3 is TGTGCCAGCAGTGAATACACAGGGTTGGGCACTGAAGCTTTCTTT. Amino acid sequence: CASSEYTGLGTEAFF.

The CDR3 spells CASSLGMASLSTDTQYF. In DNA form, the CDR3 reads TGTGCCAGCAGTTTAGGGATGGCGAGCCTTTCCACAGATACGCAGTATTTT. The rearrangement uses TRBV28 and TRBJ2-3; D ambiguous. Trimming stripped 2 bases from V and 2 bases from J, with 17 bases between. The CDR3 covers 17 residues. Germline lookup yields CDR1 MDHEN and CDR2 SYDVKM.

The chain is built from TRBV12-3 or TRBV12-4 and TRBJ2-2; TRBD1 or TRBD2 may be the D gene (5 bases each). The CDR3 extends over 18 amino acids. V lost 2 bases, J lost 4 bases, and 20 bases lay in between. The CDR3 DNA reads TGTGCCAGCAGTTTAATTGGGTACTACGGGGCGGGCACCGGGGAGCTGTTTTTT. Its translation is CASSLIGYYGAGTGELFF.

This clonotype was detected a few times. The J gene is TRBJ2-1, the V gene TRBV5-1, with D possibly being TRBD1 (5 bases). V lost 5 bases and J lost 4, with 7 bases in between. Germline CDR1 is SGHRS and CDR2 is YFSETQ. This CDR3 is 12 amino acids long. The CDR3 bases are TGCGCCAGCAGGCCAGGGTACAATGAGCAGTTCTTC. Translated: CASRPGYNEQFF.

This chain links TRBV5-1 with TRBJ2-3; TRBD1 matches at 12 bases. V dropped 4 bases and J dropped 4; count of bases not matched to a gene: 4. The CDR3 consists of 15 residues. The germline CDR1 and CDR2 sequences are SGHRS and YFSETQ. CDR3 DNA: TGCGCCAGCAGCCCCGGGACAGGGGGCCCAGATACGCAGTATTTT. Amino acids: CASSPGTGGPDTQYF.

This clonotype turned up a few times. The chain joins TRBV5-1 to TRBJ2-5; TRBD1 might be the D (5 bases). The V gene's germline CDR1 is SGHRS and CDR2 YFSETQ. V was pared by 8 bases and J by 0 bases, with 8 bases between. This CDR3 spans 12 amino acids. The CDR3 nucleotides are TGCGCCAGTGCCAGGGACCAAGAGACCCAGTACTTC. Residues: CASARDQETQYF. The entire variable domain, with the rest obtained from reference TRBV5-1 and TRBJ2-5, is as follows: KAGVTQTPRYLIKTRGQQVTLSCSPISGHRSVSWYQQTPGQGLQFLFEYFSETQRNKGNFPGRFSGRQFSNSRSEMNVSTLELGDSALYLCASARDQETQYFGPGTRLLVL.

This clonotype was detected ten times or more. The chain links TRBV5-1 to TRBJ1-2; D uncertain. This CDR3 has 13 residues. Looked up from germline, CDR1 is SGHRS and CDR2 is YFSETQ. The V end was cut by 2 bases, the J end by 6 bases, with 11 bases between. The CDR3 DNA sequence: TGCGCCAGCAGCTTAGGTCTTGAGGATGGCTACACCTTC. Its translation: CASSLGLEDGYTF.

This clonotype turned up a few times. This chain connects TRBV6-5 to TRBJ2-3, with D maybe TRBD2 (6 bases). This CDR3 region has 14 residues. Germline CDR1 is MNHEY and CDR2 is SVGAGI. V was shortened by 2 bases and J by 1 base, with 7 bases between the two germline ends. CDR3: CASSYRRGTDTQYF. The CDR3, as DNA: TGTGCCAGCAGTTACAGGAGGGGCACAGATACGCAGTATTTT.

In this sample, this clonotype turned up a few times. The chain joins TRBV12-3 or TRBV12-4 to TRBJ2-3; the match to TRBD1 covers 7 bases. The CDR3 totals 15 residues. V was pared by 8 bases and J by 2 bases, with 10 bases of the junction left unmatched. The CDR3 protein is CASSTQGTLTDTQYF. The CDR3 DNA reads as TGTGCCAGCTCGACACAGGGGACCCTCACAGATACGCAGTATTTT.

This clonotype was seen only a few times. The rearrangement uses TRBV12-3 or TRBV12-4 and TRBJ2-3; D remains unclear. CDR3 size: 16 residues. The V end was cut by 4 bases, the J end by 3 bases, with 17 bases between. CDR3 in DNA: TGTGCCAGCAGTTCCCCGGAAGAGATGGCTACAGATACGCAGTATTTT. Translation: CASSSPEEMATDTQYF.

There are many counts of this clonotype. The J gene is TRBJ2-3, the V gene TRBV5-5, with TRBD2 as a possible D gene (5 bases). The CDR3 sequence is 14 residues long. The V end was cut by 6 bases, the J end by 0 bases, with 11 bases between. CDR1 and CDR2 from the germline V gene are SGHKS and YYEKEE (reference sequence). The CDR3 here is CASTAGRSTDTQYF. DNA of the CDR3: TGTGCCAGCACGGCGGGCAGGAGCACAGATACGCAGTATTTT. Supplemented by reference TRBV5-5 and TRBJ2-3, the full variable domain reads DAGVTQSPTHLIKTRGQQVTLRCSPISGHKSVSWYQQVLGQGPQFIFQYYEKEERGRGNFPDRFSARQFPNYSSELNVNALLLGDSALYLCASTAGRSTDTQYFGPGTRLTVL.

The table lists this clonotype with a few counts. CDR3 nucleotides: TGCGCCAGCACCGAGGGGCAGGGCCCTAACTATGGCTACACCTTC. This sequence encodes CASTEGQGPNYGYTF. V is TRBV4-1 and J is TRBJ1-2; a possible D gene is TRBD1 (5 bases). The CDR3 extends over 15 amino acids. Trimming left V 7 bases short and J 0 bases short, with 15 bases between. The V gene's germline CDR1 is MGHRA and CDR2 YSYEKL.

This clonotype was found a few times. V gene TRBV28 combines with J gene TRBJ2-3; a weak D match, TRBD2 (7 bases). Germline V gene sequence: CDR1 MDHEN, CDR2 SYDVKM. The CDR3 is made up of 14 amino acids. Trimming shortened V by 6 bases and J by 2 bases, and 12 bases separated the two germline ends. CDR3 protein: CASSTGRDTDTQYF. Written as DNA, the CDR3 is TGTGCCAGCAGCACAGGGAGGGACACAGATACGCAGTATTTT.

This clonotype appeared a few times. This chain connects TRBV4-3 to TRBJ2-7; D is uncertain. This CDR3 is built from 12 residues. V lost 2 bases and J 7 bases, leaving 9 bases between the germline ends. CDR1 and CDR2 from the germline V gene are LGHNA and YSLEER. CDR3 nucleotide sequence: TGCGCCAGCAGCCAATATTGTAGGGAGCAGTACGTC. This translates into CASSQYCREQYV.

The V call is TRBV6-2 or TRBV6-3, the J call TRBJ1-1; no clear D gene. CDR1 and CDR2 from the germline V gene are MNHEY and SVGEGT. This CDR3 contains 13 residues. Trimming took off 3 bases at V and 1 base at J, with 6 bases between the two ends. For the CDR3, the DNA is TGTGCCAGCAGTTATTCAGAGAACACTGAAGCTTTCTTT. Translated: CASSYSENTEAFF.

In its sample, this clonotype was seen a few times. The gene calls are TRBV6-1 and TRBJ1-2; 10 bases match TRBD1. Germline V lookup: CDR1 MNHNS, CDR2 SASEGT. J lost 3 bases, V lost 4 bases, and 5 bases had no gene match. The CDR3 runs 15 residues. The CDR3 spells CASSAPGQGHYGYTF. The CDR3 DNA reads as TGTGCCAGCAGTGCCCCGGGACAGGGGCACTATGGCTACACCTTC.

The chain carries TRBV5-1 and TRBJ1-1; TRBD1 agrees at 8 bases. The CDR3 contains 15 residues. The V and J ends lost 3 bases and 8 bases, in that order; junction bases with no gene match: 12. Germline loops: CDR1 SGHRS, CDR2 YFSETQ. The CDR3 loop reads CASSSTGLRQGEAFF. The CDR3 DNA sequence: TGCGCCAGCAGCTCCACTGGCTTAAGACAGGGGGAAGCTTTCTTT. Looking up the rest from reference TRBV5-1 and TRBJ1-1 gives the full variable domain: KAGVTQTPRYLIKTRGQQVTLSCSPISGHRSVSWYQQTPGQGLQFLFEYFSETQRNKGNFPGRFSGRQFSNSRSEMNVSTLELGDSALYLCASSSTGLRQGEAFFGQGTRLTVV.

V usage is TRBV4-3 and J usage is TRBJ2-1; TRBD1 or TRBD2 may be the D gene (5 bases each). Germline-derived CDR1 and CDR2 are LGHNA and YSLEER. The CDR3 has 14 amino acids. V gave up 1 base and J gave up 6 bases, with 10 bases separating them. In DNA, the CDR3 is TGCGCCAGCAGCCAAGTCGGGGACGGCAATGAGCAGTTCTTC. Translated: CASSQVGDGNEQFF.

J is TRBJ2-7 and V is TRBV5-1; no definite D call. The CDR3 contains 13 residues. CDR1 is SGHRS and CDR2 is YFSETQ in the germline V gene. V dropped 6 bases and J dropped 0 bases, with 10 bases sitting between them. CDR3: CASMPVDSYEQYF. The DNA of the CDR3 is TGCGCCAGCATGCCGGTTGACTCCTACGAGCAGTACTTC. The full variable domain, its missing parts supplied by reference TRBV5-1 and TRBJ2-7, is KAGVTQTPRYLIKTRGQQVTLSCSPISGHRSVSWYQQTPGQGLQFLFEYFSETQRNKGNFPGRFSGRQFSNSRSEMNVSTLELGDSALYLCASMPVDSYEQYFGPGTRLTVT.

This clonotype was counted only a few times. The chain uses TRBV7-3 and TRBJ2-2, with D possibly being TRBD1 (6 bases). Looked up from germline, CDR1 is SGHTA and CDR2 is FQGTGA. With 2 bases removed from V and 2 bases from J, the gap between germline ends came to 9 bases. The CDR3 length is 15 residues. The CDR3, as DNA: TGTGCCAGCAGCTTAGCAGGGGTCAACACCGGGGAGCTGTTTTTT. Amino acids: CASSLAGVNTGELFF.

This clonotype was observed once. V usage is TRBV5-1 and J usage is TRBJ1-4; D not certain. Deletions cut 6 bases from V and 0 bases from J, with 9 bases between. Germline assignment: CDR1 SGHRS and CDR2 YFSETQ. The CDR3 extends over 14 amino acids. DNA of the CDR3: TGCGCCAGCAAGGTAACCGCAACTAATGAAAAACTGTTTTTT. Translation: CASKVTATNEKLFF.

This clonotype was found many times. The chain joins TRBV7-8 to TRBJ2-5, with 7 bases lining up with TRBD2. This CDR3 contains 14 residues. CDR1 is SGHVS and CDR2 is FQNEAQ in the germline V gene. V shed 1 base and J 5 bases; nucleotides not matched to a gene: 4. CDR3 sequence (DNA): TGTGCCAGCAGCTTAGTGGGGGGGATGGAGACCCAGTACTTC. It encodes CASSLVGGMETQYF.

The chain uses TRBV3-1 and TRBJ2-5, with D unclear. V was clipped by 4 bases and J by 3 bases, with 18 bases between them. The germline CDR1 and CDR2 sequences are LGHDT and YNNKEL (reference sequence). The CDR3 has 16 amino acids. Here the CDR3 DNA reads TGTGCCAGCAGCCGGTTTTTTGTCTCGGCAGAAGAGACCCAGTACTTC. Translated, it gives CASSRFFVSAEETQYF.

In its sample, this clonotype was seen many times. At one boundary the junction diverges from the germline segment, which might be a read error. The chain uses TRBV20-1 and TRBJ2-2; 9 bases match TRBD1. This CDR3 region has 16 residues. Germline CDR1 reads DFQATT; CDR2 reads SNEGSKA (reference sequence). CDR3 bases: TGCAGTGCTGGAGACCGTAAACAGGGGGCGAACGGGGAGCTGTTTTTT. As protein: CSAGDRKQGANGELFF.

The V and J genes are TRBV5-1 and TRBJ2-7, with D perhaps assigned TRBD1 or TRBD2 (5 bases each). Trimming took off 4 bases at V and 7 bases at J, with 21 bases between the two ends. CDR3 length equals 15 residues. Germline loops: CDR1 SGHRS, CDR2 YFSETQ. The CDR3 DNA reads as TGCGCCAGCAGCCCCGGGACCGAAGCCGTCGGGGAGCAGTACTTC. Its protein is CASSPGTEAVGEQYF.